This is a list of T cell receptor beta chains from one sample in a study of regulatory T cells in long-lasting Graves disease. TCRdb re-called the multiplex PCR reads through MiXCR, storing one row per CDR3 protein. The sample lists about half a million distinct CDR3 sequences; under 25% were seen once. Material: peripheral blood mononuclear cells (PBMCs), obtained when the disease was refractory, from a patient treated with antithyroid drugs. Every receptor here comes from a female donor with Graves disease. The CDR3 runs from the conserved cysteine through the conserved F or W. The D gene is left open where the match is weak. For some rows the clone size is stated as once, few or many, or as a class when expanded; others skip it.

v_gene: TRBV5-1; abundance: NA; d_gene: NA; j_gene: TRBJ2-3; len: 15; CDR3aa: CASSLEGRPSDTQYF; CDR3nt: TGCGCCAGCAGCTTGGAGGGCCGCCCCTCAGATACGCAGTATTTT
v_gene: TRBV15; abundance: NA; d_gene: NA; j_gene: TRBJ1-1; len: 10; CDR3aa: CATWGGKAFF; CDR3nt: TGTGCCACCTGGGGGGGCAAAGCTTTCTTT
v_gene: TRBV20-1; abundance: NA; d_gene: NA; j_gene: TRBJ1-1; len: 16; CDR3aa: CSARDEEVRTNTEAFF; CDR3nt: TGCAGTGCTAGAGATGAAGAGGTTCGCACGAACACTGAAGCTTTCTTT
v_gene: TRBV20-1; abundance: many; d_gene: NA; j_gene: TRBJ2-5; len: 13; CDR3aa: CSVKELAWGTQYF; CDR3nt: TGCAGTGTCAAAGAACTTGCTTGGGGCACCCAGTACTTC
v_gene: TRBV29-1; abundance: NA; d_gene: NA; j_gene: TRBJ1-1; len: 14; CDR3aa: CSVEDIFRRTEAFF; CDR3nt: TGCAGCGTTGAAGATATTTTCAGGCGGACTGAAGCTTTCTTT
v_gene: TRBV15; abundance: once; d_gene: TRBD1; j_gene: TRBJ1-5; len: 14; CDR3aa: CATSRDRGTQPQHF; CDR3nt: TGTGCCACCAGCAGGGACAGGGGTACTCAGCCCCAGCATTTT
v_gene: TRBV9; abundance: NA; d_gene: NA; j_gene: TRBJ1-2; len: 17; CDR3aa: CASSRDTTRFGPYGYTF; CDR3nt: TGTGCCAGCAGCAGAGACACGACACGTTTTGGCCCCTATGGCTACACCTTC
v_gene: TRBV28; abundance: many; d_gene: NA; j_gene: TRBJ1-1; len: 15; CDR3aa: CASSPGVAASTEAFF; CDR3nt: TGTGCCAGCAGTCCGGGGGTGGCGGCTTCCACTGAAGCTTTCTTT
v_gene: TRBV12-3/TRBV12-4; abundance: NA; d_gene: NA; j_gene: TRBJ2-3; len: 16; CDR3aa: CASSSSTGASTDTQYF; CDR3nt: NA
v_gene: TRBV15; abundance: many; d_gene: TRBD2; j_gene: TRBJ2-5; len: 17; CDR3aa: CATSREVVAGSQETQYF; CDR3nt: TGTGCCACCAGCAGAGAAGTAGTAGCGGGGAGTCAAGAGACCCAGTACTTC
v_gene: TRBV28; abundance: many; d_gene: NA; j_gene: TRBJ1-5; len: 15; CDR3aa: CASSSHLTAYQPQHF; CDR3nt: TGTGCCAGCAGTTCACACCTGACGGCTTATCAGCCCCAGCATTTT
v_gene: TRBV19; abundance: few; d_gene: NA; j_gene: TRBJ1-6; len: 16; CDR3aa: CASSIGGVSYNSPLHF; CDR3nt: TGTGCCAGTAGTATAGGTGGGGTTTCGTATAATTCACCCCTCCACTTT
v_gene: TRBV7-9; abundance: many; d_gene: NA; j_gene: TRBJ2-2; len: 15; CDR3aa: CASRNLAEITGELFF; CDR3nt: TGTGCCAGCCGAAACTTAGCGGAGATCACCGGGGAGCTGTTTTTT
v_gene: TRBV2; abundance: many; d_gene: NA; j_gene: TRBJ1-2; len: 14; CDR3aa: CASSTSGASAGYTF; CDR3nt: NA
v_gene: TRBV19; abundance: NA; d_gene: TRBD1; j_gene: TRBJ1-5; len: 12; CDR3aa: CASNRQGQPQHF; CDR3nt: TGTGCCAGTAACAGACAGGGACAGCCCCAGCATTTT
v_gene: TRBV6-2/TRBV6-3; abundance: many; d_gene: NA; j_gene: TRBJ1-1; len: 9; CDR3aa: CASKQGAFF; CDR3nt: TGTGCCAGCAAGCAGGGAGCTTTCTTT
v_gene: TRBV27; abundance: few; d_gene: NA; j_gene: TRBJ2-5; len: 16; CDR3aa: CASSFPFSLYQETQYF; CDR3nt: TGTGCCAGCAGTTTCCCGTTTTCCTTGTACCAAGAGACCCAGTACTTC
v_gene: TRBV30; abundance: few; d_gene: NA; j_gene: TRBJ2-1; len: 13; CDR3aa: CAWKGDGAVEQFF; CDR3nt: TGTGCCTGGAAGGGGGATGGGGCTGTTGAGCAGTTCTTC
v_gene: TRBV2; abundance: NA; d_gene: NA; j_gene: TRBJ1-4; len: 16; CDR3aa: CASGELGGQVFEKLFF; CDR3nt: TGTGCCAGCGGCGAACTAGGGGGGCAGGTCTTTGAAAAACTGTTTTTT
v_gene: TRBV5-4; abundance: many; d_gene: TRBD1; j_gene: TRBJ1-1; len: 14; CDR3aa: CASSFPDRGTEAFF; CDR3nt: TGTGCCAGCAGCTTCCCGGACAGGGGCACTGAAGCTTTCTTT
v_gene: TRBV12-3/TRBV12-4; abundance: few; d_gene: NA; j_gene: TRBJ2-2; len: 14; CDR3aa: CASSLPGGYGELFF; CDR3nt: TGTGCCAGCAGTTTACCGGGCGGTTACGGGGAGCTGTTTTTT
v_gene: TRBV20-1; abundance: many; d_gene: TRBD1; j_gene: TRBJ1-2; len: 12; CDR3aa: CSASTGGYGYTF; CDR3nt: TGCAGTGCTTCGACAGGGGGTTATGGCTACACCTTC
v_gene: TRBV5-1; abundance: few; d_gene: NA; j_gene: TRBJ2-5; len: 14; CDR3aa: CASSFLQDQETQYF; CDR3nt: TGCGCCAGCAGCTTTCTACAGGACCAAGAGACCCAGTACTTC
v_gene: TRBV20-1; abundance: NA; d_gene: TRBD1; j_gene: TRBJ1-1; len: 14; CDR3aa: CSAPSDREFLEAFF; CDR3nt: TGCAGTGCCCCCTCGGACAGGGAGTTTCTTGAAGCTTTCTTT
v_gene: TRBV5-1; abundance: few; d_gene: TRBD1; j_gene: TRBJ2-4; len: 15; CDR3aa: CASSLDRGRGNIQYF; CDR3nt: TGCGCCAGCAGCTTGGACAGGGGCAGGGGAAACATTCAGTACTTC
v_gene: TRBV29-1; abundance: NA; d_gene: NA; j_gene: TRBJ1-2; len: 17; CDR3aa: CSALPWPGYAGSYGYTF; CDR3nt: TGCAGCGCCCTACCGTGGCCAGGGTACGCGGGATCCTATGGCTACACCTTC
v_gene: TRBV12-3/TRBV12-4; abundance: many; d_gene: NA; j_gene: TRBJ1-5; len: 13; CDR3aa: CASSLGGAQPQHF; CDR3nt: TGTGCCAGCAGCCTAGGGGGGGCTCAGCCCCAGCATTTT
v_gene: TRBV11-2; abundance: NA; d_gene: TRBD1; j_gene: TRBJ1-2; len: 15; CDR3aa: CASSPGTGNDYGYTF; CDR3nt: TGTGCCAGCAGCCCCGGGACAGGGAATGACTATGGCTACACCTTC
v_gene: TRBV7-2; abundance: many; d_gene: NA; j_gene: TRBJ2-5; len: 11; CDR3aa: CASSSHPGIYF; CDR3nt: TGTGCCAGCAGCTCTCATCCCGGGATTTACTTC
v_gene: TRBV19; abundance: NA; d_gene: NA; j_gene: TRBJ2-7; len: 12; CDR3aa: CASKGRIGEQYF; CDR3nt: TGTGCCAGTAAGGGCCGCATTGGGGAGCAGTACTTC
v_gene: TRBV7-2; abundance: NA; d_gene: TRBD2; j_gene: TRBJ2-7; len: 14; CDR3aa: CASSSGGKSYEQDF; CDR3nt: TGTGCCAGCAGCTCGGGAGGGAAATCCTACGAGCAGGACTTC
v_gene: TRBV28; abundance: NA; d_gene: NA; j_gene: TRBJ1-1; len: 15; CDR3aa: CASSPSDRMNAEAFF; CDR3nt: TGTGCCAGCAGTCCCTCGGACAGAATGAACGCTGAAGCTTTCTTT
v_gene: TRBV20-1; abundance: many; d_gene: TRBD1; j_gene: TRBJ2-7; len: 14; CDR3aa: CSARETGGGYEQYF; CDR3nt: TGCAGTGCTAGAGAGACAGGGGGCGGCTACGAGCAGTACTTC
v_gene: TRBV2; abundance: many; d_gene: NA; j_gene: TRBJ1-2; len: 13; CDR3aa: CASTPGVNYGYTF; CDR3nt: TGTGCCAGCACCCCGGGAGTTAACTATGGCTACACCTTC
v_gene: TRBV7-9; abundance: NA; d_gene: TRBD1; j_gene: TRBJ1-5; len: 16; CDR3aa: CASSRGDRGLGQPQHF; CDR3nt: TGTGCCAGCAGCCGCGGGGACAGGGGGCTTGGGCAGCCCCAGCATTTT
v_gene: TRBV6-9; abundance: few; d_gene: NA; j_gene: TRBJ1-6; len: 16; CDR3aa: CASSYQLKVANSPLHF; CDR3nt: TGTGCCAGCAGTTACCAGCTAAAGGTGGCCAATTCACCCCTCCACTTT
v_gene: TRBV7-2; abundance: NA; d_gene: NA; j_gene: TRBJ2-1; len: 15; CDR3aa: CASSLAPGDFNEQFF; CDR3nt: TGTGCCAGCAGCTTAGCGCCAGGGGATTTCAATGAGCAGTTCTTC
v_gene: TRBV20-1; abundance: NA; d_gene: TRBD2; j_gene: TRBJ2-3; len: 16; CDR3aa: CSAAWAGGIFTDTQYF; CDR3nt: TGCAGTGCGGCTTGGGCGGGAGGAATTTTCACAGATACGCAGTATTTT
v_gene: TRBV30; abundance: few; d_gene: NA; j_gene: TRBJ1-1; len: 14; CDR3aa: CAWSVGGANTEAFF; CDR3nt: TGTGCCTGGAGTGTAGGGGGAGCGAACACTGAAGCTTTCTTT
v_gene: TRBV7-9; abundance: many; d_gene: TRBD2; j_gene: TRBJ2-5; len: 16; CDR3aa: CASSLGLAGDGETQYF; CDR3nt: TGTGCCAGCAGCTTAGGTCTAGCGGGAGACGGAGAGACCCAGTACTTC
v_gene: TRBV7-2; abundance: few; d_gene: NA; j_gene: TRBJ1-1; len: 15; CDR3aa: CASSPGQGSRTEAFF; CDR3nt: TGTGCCAGCAGCCCTGGACAAGGGTCGAGAACTGAAGCTTTCTTT
v_gene: TRBV20-1; abundance: NA; d_gene: NA; j_gene: TRBJ2-2; len: 13; CDR3aa: CSAIRIGDGELFF; CDR3nt: TGCAGTGCCATACGAATCGGGGATGGAGAGCTGTTTTTT
v_gene: TRBV7-2; abundance: NA; d_gene: NA; j_gene: TRBJ1-5; len: 15; CDR3aa: CASSLGEKSNQPQHF; CDR3nt: TGTGCCAGCAGCTTAGGCGAAAAAAGCAATCAGCCCCAGCATTTT
v_gene: TRBV7-9; abundance: NA; d_gene: TRBD1; j_gene: TRBJ1-1; len: 15; CDR3aa: CASSLPTGANTEAFF; CDR3nt: TGTGCCAGCAGCTTACCGACAGGGGCGAACACTGAAGCTTTCTTT
v_gene: TRBV29-1; abundance: many; d_gene: NA; j_gene: TRBJ2-5; len: 13; CDR3aa: CSVVRDTQETQYF; CDR3nt: TGCAGCGTCGTCCGGGACACTCAAGAGACCCAGTACTTC
v_gene: TRBV28; abundance: NA; d_gene: NA; j_gene: TRBJ2-1; len: 12; CDR3aa: CASSLTDNEQFF; CDR3nt: TGTGCCAGCAGTTTAACGGACAATGAGCAGTTCTTC
v_gene: TRBV29-1; abundance: NA; d_gene: NA; j_gene: TRBJ1-1; len: 13; CDR3aa: CSVETQQNTEAFF; CDR3nt: TGCAGCGTTGAGACACAGCAGAACACTGAAGCTTTCTTT
v_gene: TRBV28; abundance: many; d_gene: NA; j_gene: TRBJ2-6; len: 15; CDR3aa: CASSFGLSGANVLTF; CDR3nt: TGTGCCAGCAGTTTCGGCCTCTCTGGGGCCAACGTCCTGACTTTC
v_gene: TRBV5-1; abundance: NA; d_gene: TRBD2; j_gene: TRBJ2-7; len: 18; CDR3aa: CASSWRDSGGAKSYEQYF; CDR3nt: TGCGCCAGCAGCTGGAGGGATAGCGGGGGGGCGAAGTCCTACGAGCAGTACTTC
v_gene: TRBV11-2; abundance: many; d_gene: NA; j_gene: TRBJ1-2; len: 14; CDR3aa: CASSDLQGNYGYTF; CDR3nt: TGTGCCAGCAGCGACCTCCAGGGCAACTATGGCTACACCTTC
v_gene: TRBV10-3; abundance: NA; d_gene: NA; j_gene: TRBJ2-7; len: 13; CDR3aa: CAISESPPYEQYF; CDR3nt: TGTGCCATCAGTGAGTCGCCGCCCTACGAGCAGTACTTC
v_gene: TRBV7-9; abundance: few; d_gene: NA; j_gene: TRBJ1-1; len: 14; CDR3aa: CASSPARGLGEAFF; CDR3nt: TGTGCCAGCAGCCCCGCTAGGGGGTTGGGTGAAGCTTTCTTT
v_gene: TRBV6-1; abundance: many; d_gene: TRBD1; j_gene: TRBJ1-1; len: 16; CDR3aa: CASSADRGGLNTEAFF; CDR3nt: TGTGCCAGCAGCGCGGACAGGGGAGGGTTGAACACTGAAGCTTTCTTT
v_gene: TRBV28; abundance: many; d_gene: TRBD2; j_gene: TRBJ2-7; len: 15; CDR3aa: CASRHLAGATNEQYF; CDR3nt: TGTGCCAGCAGACACTTAGCGGGAGCAACGAACGAGCAGTACTTC